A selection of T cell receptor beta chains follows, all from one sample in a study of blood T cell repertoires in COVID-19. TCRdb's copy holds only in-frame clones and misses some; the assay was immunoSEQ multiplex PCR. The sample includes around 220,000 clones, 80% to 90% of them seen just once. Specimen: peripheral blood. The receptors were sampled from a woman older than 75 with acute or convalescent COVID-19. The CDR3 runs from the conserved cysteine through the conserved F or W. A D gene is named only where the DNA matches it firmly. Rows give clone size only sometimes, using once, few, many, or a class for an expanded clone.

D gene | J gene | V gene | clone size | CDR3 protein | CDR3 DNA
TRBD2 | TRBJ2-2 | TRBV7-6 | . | CASSLGAGGNTGELFF | TGTGCCAGCAGCTTAGGAGCGGGGGGGAACACCGGGGAGCTGTTTTTT
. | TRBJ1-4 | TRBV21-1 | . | CASSKDPYPALEKLFF | TGTGCCAGCAGCAAAGATCCCTACCCCGCGCTTGAAAAACTGTTTTTT
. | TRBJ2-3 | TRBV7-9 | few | CASSPSGGLITDTQYF | TGTGCCAGCAGCCCGTCGGGGGGCCTAATCACAGATACGCAGTATTTT
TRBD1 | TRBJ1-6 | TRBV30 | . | CAWSTATGVHSPLHF | TGTGCCTGGAGTACCGCGACAGGGGTACATTCACCCCTCCACTTT
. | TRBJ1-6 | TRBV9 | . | CASGPGNSYNSPLHF | TGTGCCAGCGGACCAGGGAACTCCTATAATTCACCCCTCCACTTT
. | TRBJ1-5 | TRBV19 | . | CASSIGGVGQPQHF | TGTGCCAGTAGTATTGGGGGGGTTGGACAGCCCCAGCATTTT
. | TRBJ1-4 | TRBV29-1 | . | CSVDKGPGEKLFF | TGCAGCGTTGATAAGGGTCCGGGGGAAAAACTGTTTTTT
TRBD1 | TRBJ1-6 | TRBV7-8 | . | CASSSWTGRLSPLHF | TGTGCCAGCAGCAGCTGGACAGGGAGGCTTTCACCCCTCCACTTT
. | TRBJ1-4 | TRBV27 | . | CASSTGWTNEKLFF | TGTGCCAGCAGTACAGGATGGACTAATGAAAAACTGTTTTTT
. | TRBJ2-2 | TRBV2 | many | CASSETLRDRTNTGELFF | TGTGCCAGCAGTGAGACACTACGAGACAGGACGAACACCGGGGAGCTGTTTTTT
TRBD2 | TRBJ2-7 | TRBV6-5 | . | CASSASGLDSYEQYF | TGTGCCAGCAGCGCCTCGGGACTAGACTCCTACGAGCAGTACTTC
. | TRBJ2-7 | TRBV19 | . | CASSIRGREQYF | TGTGCCAGTAGTATACGAGGGCGCGAGCAGTACTTC
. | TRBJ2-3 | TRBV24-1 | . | CATSDLGTTDTQYF | TGTGCCACCAGTGATTTAGGGACTACAGATACGCAGTATTTT
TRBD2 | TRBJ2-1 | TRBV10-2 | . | CASSETGGSYNEQFF | TGCGCCAGCAGTGAGACGGGGGGCTCCTACAATGAGCAGTTCTTC
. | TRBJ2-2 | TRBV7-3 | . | CASSPGNTGELFF | TGTGCCAGCAGTCCGGGGAACACCGGGGAGCTGTTTTTT
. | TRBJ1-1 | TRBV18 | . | CASSSFPGTKGNTEAFF | TGTGCCAGCTCATCCTTTCCCGGGACAAAAGGGAACACTGAAGCTTTCTTT
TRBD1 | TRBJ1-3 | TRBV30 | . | CAWTSGQAGNTIYF | TGTGCCTGGACCTCCGGACAGGCTGGAAACACCATATATTTT
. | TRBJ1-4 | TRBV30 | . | CAWSVGGTNEKLFF | TGTGCCTGGAGTGTTGGGGGGACTAATGAAAAACTGTTTTTT
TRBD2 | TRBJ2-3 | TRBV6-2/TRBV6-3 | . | CASSYSTSGTDTQYF | TGTGCCAGCAGTTACTCCACTAGCGGCACAGATACGCAGTATTTT
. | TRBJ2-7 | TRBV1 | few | CTSSQEGGYEQYF | TGCACCAGCAGCCAGGAAGGGGGCTACGAGCAGTACTTC
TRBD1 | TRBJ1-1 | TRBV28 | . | CASSSFPGQGFGTEAFF | TGTGCCAGCAGCTCCTTCCCGGGACAGGGGTTTGGCACTGAAGCTTTCTTT
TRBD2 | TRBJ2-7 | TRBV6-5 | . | CASSYSLAGGPYEQYF | TGTGCCAGCAGTTACTCCCTAGCGGGGGGCCCCTACGAGCAGTACTTC
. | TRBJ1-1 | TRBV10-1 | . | CASSESTVPSWATEAFF | TGCGCCAGCAGTGAGTCGACCGTACCCTCCTGGGCCACTGAAGCTTTCTTT
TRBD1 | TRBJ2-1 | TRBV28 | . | CASSRTGGISEQFF | TGTGCCAGCAGCCGGACAGGGGGAATAAGTGAGCAGTTCTTC
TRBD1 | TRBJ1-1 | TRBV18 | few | CASSAGQGNTEAFF | TGTGCCAGCTCAGCTGGACAGGGGAACACTGAAGCTTTCTTT
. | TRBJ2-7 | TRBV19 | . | CASSLWGDHYEQYF | TGTGCCAGTAGCCTTTGGGGGGACCACTACGAGCAGTACTTC
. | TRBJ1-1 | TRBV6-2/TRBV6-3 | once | CASSYSIGGGGTEAFF | TGTGCCAGCAGTTACTCCATTGGTGGGGGGGGTACTGAAGCTTTCTTT
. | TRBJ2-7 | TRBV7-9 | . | CASSLIQGNYEQYF | TGTGCCAGCAGCTTAATCCAGGGGAACTACGAGCAGTACTTC
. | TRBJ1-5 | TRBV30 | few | CAWSVAGVSNQPQHF | TGTGCCTGGAGTGTGGCGGGAGTTAGCAATCAGCCCCAGCATTTT
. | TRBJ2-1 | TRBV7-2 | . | CASSLVVGKEQFF | TGTGCCAGCAGCTTAGTAGTCGGGAAAGAGCAGTTCTTC
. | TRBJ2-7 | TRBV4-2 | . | CASSQDAFAGAFTTAYEQYF | TGTGCCAGCAGCCAAGATGCATTTGCGGGGGCCTTCACGACTGCCTACGAGCAGTACTTC
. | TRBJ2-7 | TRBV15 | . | CATSRDPSSEQYF | TGTGCCACCAGCAGAGATCCGAGCTCGGAGCAGTACTTC
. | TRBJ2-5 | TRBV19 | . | CASSMGQGWETQYF | TGTGCCAGTAGTATGGGGCAGGGGTGGGAGACCCAGTACTTC
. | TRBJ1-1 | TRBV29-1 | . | CSAGRTAGGTEAFF | TGCAGCGCGGGCCGGACGGCCGGGGGGACTGAAGCTTTCTTT
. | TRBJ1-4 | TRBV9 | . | CASSVGGGPKEKLFF | TGTGCCAGCAGCGTTGGAGGAGGGCCAAAAGAAAAACTGTTTTTT
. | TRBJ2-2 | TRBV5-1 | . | CASSLGRAGELFF | TGCGCCAGCAGCTTGGGGCGGGCCGGGGAGCTGTTTTTT
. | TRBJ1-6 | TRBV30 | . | CAWDGTSRNSPLHF | TGTGCCTGGGACGGGACATCACGGAATTCACCCCTCCACTTT
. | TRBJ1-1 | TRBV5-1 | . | CASSLEPVAMNTEAFF | TGCGCCAGCAGCTTGGAGCCCGTTGCTATGAACACTGAAGCTTTCTTT
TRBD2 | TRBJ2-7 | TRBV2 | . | CASSEPTSGSYEQYF | TGTGCCAGCAGTGAACCGACTAGCGGGAGCTACGAGCAGTACTTC
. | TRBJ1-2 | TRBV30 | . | CAWIWGGHGYTF | TGTGCCTGGATTTGGGGAGGGCATGGCTACACCTTC
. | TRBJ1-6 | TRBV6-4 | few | CASSDSEYSPLHF | TGTGCCAGCAGTGACTCTGAGTATTCACCCCTCCACTTT
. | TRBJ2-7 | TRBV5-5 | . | CASSLSPSSYEQYF | TGTGCCAGCAGCTTGAGCCCTAGCTCCTACGAGCAGTACTTC
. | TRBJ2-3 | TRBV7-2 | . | CASSLLRGDTQYF | TGTGCCAGCAGCTTACTTCGGGGAGATACGCAGTATTTT
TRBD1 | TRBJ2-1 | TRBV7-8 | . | CASSPRAGGSGEQFF | TGTGCCAGCAGCCCACGGGCAGGGGGTTCGGGTGAGCAGTTCTTC
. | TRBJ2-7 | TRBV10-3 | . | CAIAALSYEQYF | TGTGCCATCGCGGCCCTCTCCTACGAGCAGTACTTC
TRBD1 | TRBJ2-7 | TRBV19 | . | CASSIGQGFVYEQYF | TGTGCCAGTAGTATCGGACAGGGATTCGTCTACGAGCAGTACTTC
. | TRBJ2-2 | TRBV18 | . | CASSPPARTGELFF | TGTGCCAGCTCACCACCTGCGAGGACCGGGGAGCTGTTTTTT
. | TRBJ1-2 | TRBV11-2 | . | CASSRGTSLESYGYTF | TGTGCCAGCAGCCGCGGTACGAGCCTAGAGAGCTATGGCTACACCTTC
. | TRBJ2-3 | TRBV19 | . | CASRSGPTDTQYF | TGTGCCAGTAGAAGCGGACCCACAGATACGCAGTATTTT